Following are 13 T cell receptor beta chains from one sample sequenced in a study of shared clonotypes between healthy human individuals. Here immunoSEQ multiplex PCR was the method, and the copy in TCRdb shows in-frame clones only, minus some. The repertoire has under 700,000 clones, roughly 95% of them found once; the top ten carry 0.11%. Terminally differentiated effector memory CD45RA+ cells were left out of the naive CD8 fraction, which was CD45RO-negative and positively selected for CCR7. Specimen: naive CD8+ T cells sorted from blood. The receptors were sampled from a woman aged 30 to 39 in good health.

With respect to this clone: Other nucleotide sequences in the sample specify the same CDR3. The V and J genes are TRBV28 and TRBJ1-2; a weak D match, TRBD1 (6 bases). The germline V gene encodes CDR1 MDHEN and CDR2 SYDVKM. Trimming removed 5 bases from V and 1 base from J, with 8 bases in between. The CDR3 has 13 residues. CDR3 in DNA: TGTGCCAGCAGTCTACAGGGTAACTATGGCTACACCTTC. It specifies CASSLQGNYGYTF.

The rearrangement joins TRBV10-1 to TRBJ2-2; TRBD1 might be the D (6 bases). This CDR3 contains 16 residues. Per germline, CDR1 WNHNN and CDR2 SYGVQD (reference sequence). V dropped 2 bases and J dropped 1 base, with 11 bases sitting between them. The CDR3 region is CASSEVGALNTGELFF. CDR3 nucleotides: TGCGCCAGCAGTGAGGTGGGGGCGTTGAACACCGGGGAGCTGTTTTTT.

The gene calls are TRBV6-5 and TRBJ1-6; D unclear. Germline-derived CDR1 and CDR2 are MNHEY and SVGAGI. The CDR3 spans 15 residues. V gave up 7 bases and J gave up 9 bases, with 19 bases separating them. The CDR3 here is CASTFSTVDSSPLHF. CDR3 DNA: TGTGCCAGCACCTTTTCGACGGTGGATAGTTCACCCCTCCACTTT.

The V gene is TRBV27, the J gene TRBJ2-7; TRBD2 matches at 7 bases. CDR1 MNHEY and CDR2 SMNVEV come from the germline V gene (reference sequence). This CDR3 region has 18 residues. With 2 bases clipped from V and 1 base from J, the junction kept 14 bases outside the gene matches. The CDR3 region has the DNA TGTGCCAGCAGTTTAGTTAGCGGGTCGGCGTCCAATTCCTACGAGCAGTACTTC. Translated: CASSLVSGSASNSYEQYF.

The chain is built from TRBV14 and TRBJ2-3; the match to TRBD2 covers 8 bases. This CDR3 is 17 amino acids long. The J segment lost 4 bases and the V segment lost 0 bases, leaving 9 bases of the junction unmatched. CDR1 is SGHDN and CDR2 is FVKESK in the germline V gene. The CDR3 is CASSQDMREVPPDTQYF. Here the CDR3 DNA reads TGTGCCAGCAGCCAAGATATGCGGGAGGTTCCCCCAGATACGCAGTATTTT.

This clone was counted a single time. This chain uses TRBV28 with TRBJ2-1, with D maybe TRBD2 (7 bases). Looked up from germline, CDR1 is MDHEN and CDR2 is SYDVKM. The CDR3 sequence is 20 residues long. Trimming stripped 3 bases from V and 3 bases from J, with 27 bases between. The CDR3 is CASSFRTGTQRDTIYNEQFF. The CDR3 nucleotides are TGTGCCAGCAGTTTCAGAACAGGGACCCAGCGGGACACGATCTACAATGAGCAGTTCTTC.

In this sample, this clone turned up once. V is TRBV19 and J is TRBJ2-7; D is ambiguous. The V and J ends lost 6 bases and 5 bases respectively, with 14 bases between them. The CDR3 loop spans 13 amino acids. Germline CDR1 is LNHDA and CDR2 is SQIVND (reference sequence). CDR3 in DNA: TGTGCCAGTAGCATTAGGGTTTTGGACGAGCAGTACTTC. Amino acid sequence: CASSIRVLDEQYF.

This sequence joins TRBV28 and TRBJ2-3, with a tentative D call TRBD1 (5 bases). This CDR3 comprises 16 residues. Per the germline V gene, CDR1 is MDHEN and CDR2 is SYDVKM. V was trimmed by 1 base and J by 4 bases, leaving 15 bases between them. The CDR3 sequence is CASSLFPGMVADTQYF. DNA of the CDR3: TGTGCCAGCAGTTTATTCCCAGGGATGGTCGCAGATACGCAGTATTTT.

The chain couples TRBV18 to TRBJ1-5; 9 bases fit TRBD1. J lost 4 bases, V lost 2 bases, and 6 bases had no gene match. CDR1 is KGHSH, CDR2 LQKENI, per germline. The CDR3 is made up of 16 amino acids. The CDR3 protein is CASSPETGQGNQPQHF. CDR3 nucleotides: TGTGCCAGCTCACCAGAAACGGGACAGGGAAATCAGCCCCAGCATTTT.

The chain recombines TRBV19 with TRBJ1-1; TRBD1 matches at 9 bases. Germline-derived CDR1 and CDR2 are LNHDA and SQIVND (reference sequence). J gave up 7 bases and V 6 bases, and 6 bases lay outside the gene matches. The CDR3 loop spans 13 amino acids. CDR3 nucleotide sequence: TGTGCCAGTAGGGGACAGGGATGGAATGAAGCTTTCTTT. Encoded protein: CASRGQGWNEAFF.

The chain couples TRBV27 to TRBJ2-5; D ambiguous. V shed 5 bases and J shed 11 bases, with 18 bases lying between them. Per germline, CDR1 MNHEY and CDR2 SMNVEV (reference sequence). There are 13 residues in the CDR3. CDR3 coding DNA: TGTGCCAGCAGTCCAATGTCCCCCCCTGAGCAGTACTTC. This gives the protein CASSPMSPPEQYF.

The chain recombines TRBV2 with TRBJ2-7; 7 bases agree with TRBD1. The ends lost 8 bases at V and 2 bases at J; junction bases unmatched: 3. Germline CDR1 is SNHLY and CDR2 is FYNNEI. This CDR3 region has 12 residues. The CDR3, as DNA: TGTGCCAGCGGCCAGGGGGCCTACGAGCAGTACTTC. Amino acids: CASGQGAYEQYF.

V is TRBV19 and J is TRBJ2-7, with a tentative D call TRBD2 (6 bases). Trimming shortened V by 5 bases and J by 0 bases, and 14 bases separated the two germline ends. Germline CDR1 reads LNHDA; CDR2 reads SQIVND (reference sequence). The CDR3 runs to 15 residues. CDR3 protein: CASSWASASSYEQYF. The CDR3 DNA follows: TGTGCCAGTAGTTGGGCTAGCGCCAGCTCCTACGAGCAGTACTTC.